This TCR beta chain was identified in a study of PD-1 blockade in mismatch repair-deficient tumors. Findings and limits, study-wide: Tumor-resident clones, often absent from pretreatment blood, expanded after pembrolizumab and then contracted.

CDR1 is SGHAT, CDR2 FQNNGV, per germline. J lost 3 bases, V lost 5 bases, and 12 bases had no gene match. CDR3 size: 17 residues. On this clone itself: The target antigen is unknown.

Assay: immunoSEQ multiplex PCR; the TCRdb copy retains only in-frame clones and omits some. The top ten clones hold approximately 12% of a sample with nearly 9,000 clones, approximately 88% of them seen once. Time point here: roughly nine-day in vitro stimulation with candidate neoantigen peptide 7. Every patient had mismatch repair deficiency by PCR or immunohistochemistry. Baseline for clone expansion was a parallel culture with no peptide. This rearrangement joins TRBV11-2 to TRBJ2-7, with 11 nucleotides matching TRBD2. This clonotype was obtained from an adult with mismatch repair-deficient cancer. Sequences were derived from cells cultured in vitro, sampled from a patient treated with pembrolizumab. CDR3 nucleotides: TGTGCCAGCAGCGCCATAGCGGGAGGGCCTCGAGACTACGAGCAGTACTTC. Translation: CASSAIAGGPRDYEQYF.